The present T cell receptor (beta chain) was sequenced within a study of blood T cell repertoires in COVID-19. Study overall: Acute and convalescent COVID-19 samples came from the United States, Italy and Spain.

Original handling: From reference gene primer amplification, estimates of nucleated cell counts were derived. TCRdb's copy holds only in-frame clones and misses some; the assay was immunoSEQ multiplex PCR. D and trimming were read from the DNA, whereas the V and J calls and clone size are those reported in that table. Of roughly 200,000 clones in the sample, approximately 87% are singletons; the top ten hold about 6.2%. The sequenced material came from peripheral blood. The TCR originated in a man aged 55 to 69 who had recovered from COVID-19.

In DNA form, the CDR3 reads TGTGCCAGCAGCTTGGCAGAGGTCGGTCAGCCCCAGCATTTT. This gives the protein CASSLAEVGQPQHF. The J gene is TRBJ1-5, the V gene TRBV7-9; D is ambiguous. This CDR3 region has 14 residues. The germline CDR1 and CDR2 sequences are SEHNR and FQNEAQ (reference sequence). V was clipped by 3 bases and J by 6 bases, with 12 bases between them.